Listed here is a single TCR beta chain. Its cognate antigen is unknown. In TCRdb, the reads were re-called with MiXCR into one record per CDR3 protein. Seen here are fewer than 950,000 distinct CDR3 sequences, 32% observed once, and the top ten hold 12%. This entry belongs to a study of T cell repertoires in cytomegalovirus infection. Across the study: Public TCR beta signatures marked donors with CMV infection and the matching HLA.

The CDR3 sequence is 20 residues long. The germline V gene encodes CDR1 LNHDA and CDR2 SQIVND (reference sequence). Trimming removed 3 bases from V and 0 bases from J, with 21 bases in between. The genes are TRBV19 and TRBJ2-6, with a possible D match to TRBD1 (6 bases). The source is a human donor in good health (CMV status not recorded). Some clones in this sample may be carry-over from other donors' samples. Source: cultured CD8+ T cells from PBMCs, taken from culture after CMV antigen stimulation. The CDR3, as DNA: TGTGCCAGTAGTATCCCCTCTTACGACAGGTCCCGCTCTGGGGCCAACGTCCTGACTTTC. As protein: CASSIPSYDRSRSGANVLTF. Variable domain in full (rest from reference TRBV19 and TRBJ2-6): DGGITQSPKYLFRKEGQNVTLSCEQNLNHDAMYWYRQDPGQGLRLIYYSQIVNDFQKGDIAEGYSVSREKKESFPLTVTSAQKNPTAFYLCASSIPSYDRSRSGANVLTFGAGSRLTVL.